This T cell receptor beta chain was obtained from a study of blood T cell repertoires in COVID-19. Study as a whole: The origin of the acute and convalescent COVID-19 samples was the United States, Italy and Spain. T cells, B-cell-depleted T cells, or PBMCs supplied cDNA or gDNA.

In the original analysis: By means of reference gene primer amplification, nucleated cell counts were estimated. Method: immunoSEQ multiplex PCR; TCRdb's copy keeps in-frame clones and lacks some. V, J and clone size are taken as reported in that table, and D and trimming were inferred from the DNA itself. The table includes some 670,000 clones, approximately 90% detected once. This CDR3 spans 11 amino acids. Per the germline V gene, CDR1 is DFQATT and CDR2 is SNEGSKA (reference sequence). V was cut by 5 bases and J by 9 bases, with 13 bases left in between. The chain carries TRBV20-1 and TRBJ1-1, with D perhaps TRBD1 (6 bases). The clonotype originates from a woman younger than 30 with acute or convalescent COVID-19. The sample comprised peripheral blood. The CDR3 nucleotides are TGCAGTGCTCCTAGGGGGGGTAAAGCTTTCTTT. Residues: CSAPRGGKAFF.